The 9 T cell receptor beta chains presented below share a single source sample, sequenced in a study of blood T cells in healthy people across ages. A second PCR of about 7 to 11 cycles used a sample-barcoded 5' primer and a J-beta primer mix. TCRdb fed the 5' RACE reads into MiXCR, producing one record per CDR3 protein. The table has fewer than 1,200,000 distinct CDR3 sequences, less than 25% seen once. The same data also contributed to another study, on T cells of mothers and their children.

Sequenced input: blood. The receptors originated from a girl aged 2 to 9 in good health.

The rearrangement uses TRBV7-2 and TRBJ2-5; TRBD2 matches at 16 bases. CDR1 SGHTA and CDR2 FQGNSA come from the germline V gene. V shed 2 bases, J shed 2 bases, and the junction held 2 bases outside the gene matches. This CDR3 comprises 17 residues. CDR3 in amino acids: CASSLWGLAGGQETQYF. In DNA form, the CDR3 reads TGTGCCAGCAGCTTATGGGGACTAGCGGGGGGGCAAGAGACCCAGTACTTC.

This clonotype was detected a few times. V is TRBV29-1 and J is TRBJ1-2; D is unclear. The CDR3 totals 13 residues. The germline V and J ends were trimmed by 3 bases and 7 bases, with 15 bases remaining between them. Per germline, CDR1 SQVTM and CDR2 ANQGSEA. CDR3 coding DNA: TGCAGCGTTGATGTCGGGCTTCTGGTTGGCTACACCTTC. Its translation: CSVDVGLLVGYTF.

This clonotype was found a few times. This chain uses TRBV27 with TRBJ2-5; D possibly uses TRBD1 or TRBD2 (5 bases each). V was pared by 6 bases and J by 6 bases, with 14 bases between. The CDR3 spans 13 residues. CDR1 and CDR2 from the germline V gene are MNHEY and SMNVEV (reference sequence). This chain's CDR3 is CASRGPIEKTQYF. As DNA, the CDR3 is TGTGCCAGCAGGGGACCTATAGAAAAGACCCAGTACTTC.

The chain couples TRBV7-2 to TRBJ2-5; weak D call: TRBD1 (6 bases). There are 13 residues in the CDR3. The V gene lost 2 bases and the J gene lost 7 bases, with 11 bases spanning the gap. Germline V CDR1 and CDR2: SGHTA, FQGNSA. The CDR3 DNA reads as TGTGCCAGCAGCTTATCAGGGGTCGGGACCCAGTACTTC. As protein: CASSLSGVGTQYF.

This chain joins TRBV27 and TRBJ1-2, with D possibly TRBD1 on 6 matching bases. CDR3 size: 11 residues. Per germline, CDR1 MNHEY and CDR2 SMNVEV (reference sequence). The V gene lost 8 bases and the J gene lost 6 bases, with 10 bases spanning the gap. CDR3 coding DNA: TGTGCCAGCGGGGGCGGCGATGGCTACACCTTC. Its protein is CASGGGDGYTF.

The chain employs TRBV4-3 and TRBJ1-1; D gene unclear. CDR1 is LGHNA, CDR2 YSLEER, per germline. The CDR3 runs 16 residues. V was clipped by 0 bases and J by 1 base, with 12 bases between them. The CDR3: CASSQERLTQNTEAFF. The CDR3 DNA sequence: TGCGCCAGCAGCCAAGAAAGACTGACACAGAACACTGAAGCTTTCTTT.

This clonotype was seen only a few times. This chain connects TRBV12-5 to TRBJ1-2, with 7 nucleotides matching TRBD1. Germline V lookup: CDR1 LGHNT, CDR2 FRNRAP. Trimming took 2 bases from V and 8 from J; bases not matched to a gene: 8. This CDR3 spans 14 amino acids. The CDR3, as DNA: TGTGCTAGTGGTTTGTGGGAACGACAGGGAGGCTACACCTTC. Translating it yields CASGLWERQGGYTF.

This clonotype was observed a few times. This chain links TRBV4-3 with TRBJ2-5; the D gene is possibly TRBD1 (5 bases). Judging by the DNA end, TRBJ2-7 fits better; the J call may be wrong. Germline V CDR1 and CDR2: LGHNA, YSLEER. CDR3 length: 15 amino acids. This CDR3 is CASSQDRAGKIEQYF. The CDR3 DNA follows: TGCGCCAGCAGCCAAGATAGGGCAGGGAAAATCGAGCAGTACTTC.

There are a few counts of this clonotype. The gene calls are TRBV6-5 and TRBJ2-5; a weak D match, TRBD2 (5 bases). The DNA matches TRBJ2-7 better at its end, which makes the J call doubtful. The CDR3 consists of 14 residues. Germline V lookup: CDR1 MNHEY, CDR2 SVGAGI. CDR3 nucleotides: TGTGCCAGCACCTGGGGAGTATCGTCCTACGAGCAGTACTTC. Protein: CASTWGVSSYEQYF.